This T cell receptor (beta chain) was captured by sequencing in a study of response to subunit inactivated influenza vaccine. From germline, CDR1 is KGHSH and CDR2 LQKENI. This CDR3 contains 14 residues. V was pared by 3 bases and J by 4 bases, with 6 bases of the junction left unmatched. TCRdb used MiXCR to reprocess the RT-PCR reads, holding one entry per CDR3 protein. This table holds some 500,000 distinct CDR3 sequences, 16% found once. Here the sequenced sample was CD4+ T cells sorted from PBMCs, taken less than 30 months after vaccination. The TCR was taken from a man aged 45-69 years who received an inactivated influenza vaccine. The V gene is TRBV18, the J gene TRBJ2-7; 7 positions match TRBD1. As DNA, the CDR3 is TGTGCCAGCTCACCTTATGAGGGGGCGTACGAGCAGTACTTC. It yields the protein CASSPYEGAYEQYF.